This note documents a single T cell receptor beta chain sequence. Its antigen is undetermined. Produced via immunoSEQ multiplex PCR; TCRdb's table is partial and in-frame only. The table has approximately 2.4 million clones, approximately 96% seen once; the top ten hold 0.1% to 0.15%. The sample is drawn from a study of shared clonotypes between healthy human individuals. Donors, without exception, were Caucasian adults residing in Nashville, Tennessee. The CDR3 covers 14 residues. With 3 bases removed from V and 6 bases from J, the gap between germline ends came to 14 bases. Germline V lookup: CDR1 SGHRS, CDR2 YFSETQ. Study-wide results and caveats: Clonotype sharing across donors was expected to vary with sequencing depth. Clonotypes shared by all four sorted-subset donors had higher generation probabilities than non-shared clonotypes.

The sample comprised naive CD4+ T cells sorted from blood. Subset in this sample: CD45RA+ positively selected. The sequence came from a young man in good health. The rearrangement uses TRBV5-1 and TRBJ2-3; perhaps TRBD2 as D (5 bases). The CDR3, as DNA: TGCGCCAGCAGCTCCGATCTGAGCGGTGATACGCAGTATTTT. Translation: CASSSDLSGDTQYF.